This T cell receptor beta chain was captured by sequencing in a study of cytotoxic CD8 clonotypes in ibrutinib-treated CLL. Overall study context: The sample average was 255,043 productive templates and tens of thousands of productive rearrangements.

Assay used: immunoSEQ multiplex PCR; TCRdb lists only in-frame clones, some missing. The data contain 270,000 or so clones, roughly four fifths of them seen just once; the ten biggest clones take up around 6%. Germline loops: CDR1 SQVTM, CDR2 ANQGSEA. There are 12 residues in the CDR3. The V gene end was trimmed by 7 bases and the J gene end by 1 base; junction bases not matched to a gene: 3. The chain links TRBV29-1 to TRBJ2-7; the match to TRBD2 covers 8 bases. The sequence was collected from a human donor with chronic lymphocytic leukemia. Here the sequenced sample was PBMCs, taken at disease progression, from a patient treated with ibrutinib. The CDR3 nucleotides read TGCAGCGATCGACTAGCGTCCTACGAGCAGTACTTC. It encodes CSDRLASYEQYF.